This TCR beta chain was observed in a study of blood T cell repertoires in COVID-19. Study-wide background: Samples of COVID-19 (acute and convalescent) were obtained from the United States, Italy and Spain.

The CDR3 length is 13 residues. Trimming shortened V by 4 bases and J by 3 bases, and 9 bases separated the two germline ends. The germline gives CDR1 SGHNT, CDR2 YYREEE (reference sequence). In the authors' methods: Scientists estimated how many nucleated cells there were by amplifying reference gene primers. Using immunoSEQ multiplex PCR, the repertoire was profiled, and TCRdb retains in-frame clones only, with some absent. The D gene and trimming were derived from the DNA, and the V and J assignments and clone size from that table. The sample has some 250,000 clones, 75% to 85% seen once. This clone has a handful of counts.

The chain couples TRBV5-4 to TRBJ2-3; D unclear. This receptor was identified in a woman aged 60-75 years with active or convalescent COVID-19. Sequenced material: peripheral blood. The DNA of the CDR3 is TGTGCCAGCAGCCCGGCCGGGACAGATACGCAGTATTTT. Its translation is CASSPAGTDTQYF.